This TCR beta chain was captured in a study of human T cells and chemical hapten exposure (dated by TCRdb to the early 2020s). Looking at the study overall: The libraries were sequenced as a pool, and the TCR yield per sample differed mostly because of small variations in library volumes within the pool. This study followed changes in the peripheral blood TCR repertoire in vivo during primary and secondary sensitization of alopecia patients to the hapten diphenylcyclopropenone (DPC). Both TCR alpha and TCR beta chains were sequenced from each blood RNA sample. The paper's findings and limits, for the study overall: After repeated subsampling, changes were observed in the strength of the expansion versus patch-test correlation and in the threshold at which the correlation became significant. DPC sensitization did not change the number of TCRs with a frequency above 1 in 1000, and there was no evidence of changes in global repertoire structure.

The library was produced with RACE. Instrument on record: NextSeq 500. Library preparation attached unique molecular identifiers to individual cDNA molecules for quantitative, reproducible TCR counting. The authors processed their data as follows. The median number of TCRs per sample was approximately 93,000, ranging from 23,224 to 690,600. The Decombinator software suite was used to annotate V, J and CDR3 in the TCR reads. For PS versus PT1 abundance plots, all samples were subsampled to the same number of TCRs (28,000). Expanded TCRs were defined as absent before sensitization and observed at least eight times at the 2-week time point. The raw public data were reprocessed by TCRdb itself: fastp quality trimming at Q25, MiXCR clonotype calling, in-frame beta chains only. Merged by CDR3 protein, the rows form single entries marked with the most common genes and DNA. The V and J calls follow TCRdb's processing rather than the paper's. The sample records approximately 84,000 distinct CDR3 sequences, 7% to 9% of which are singletons. Jointly, the top ten make up under 2% of the sample.

This clonotype appeared a few times. The antigen it binds to is not known. No clone much larger than this one lies a single base away; base qualities are absent. The time point label corresponds to: healthy volunteer bleed at 6 weeks. Total RNA was extracted from unfractionated whole blood collected in Tempus Blood RNA tubes. As TCR sequencing controls, about five healthy volunteers were used, with blood taken at day 0, 2 weeks and 6 weeks. Trimming leaves V shorter by 4 bases and J shorter by 5 bases, with the junction holding 8 bases beyond the gene matches. Per the germline V gene, LGHNA is the CDR1 and YSLEER is the CDR2. There are 14 amino acids in the CDR3, from cysteine to phenylalanine inclusive. Just the 42-base CDR3 DNA is kept, in frame starting at base 1.

This sequence uses TRBV4-3 and TRBJ2-7, with TRBD1 identical over 7 junction bases. Sequencing was carried out using whole blood. The TCR originated in a male donor in good health. Some clones in this sample may be carry-over from other donors' samples. The nucleotide sequence is given as TGCGCCAGCAGCCCCCTTGGACAGGCCAACGAGCAGTACTTC. Its translation reads: CASSPLGQANEQYF.